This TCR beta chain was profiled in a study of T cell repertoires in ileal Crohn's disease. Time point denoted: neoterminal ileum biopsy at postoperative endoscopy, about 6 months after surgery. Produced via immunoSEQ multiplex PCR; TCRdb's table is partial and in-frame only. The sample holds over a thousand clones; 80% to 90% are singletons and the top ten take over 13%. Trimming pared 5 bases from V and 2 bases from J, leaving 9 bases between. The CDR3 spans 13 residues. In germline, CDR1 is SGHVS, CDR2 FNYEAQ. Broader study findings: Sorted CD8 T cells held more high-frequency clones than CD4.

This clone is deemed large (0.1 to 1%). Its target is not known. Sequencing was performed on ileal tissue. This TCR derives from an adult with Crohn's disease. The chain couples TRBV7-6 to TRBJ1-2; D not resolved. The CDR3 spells CASSLERNYGYTF. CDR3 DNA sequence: TGTGCCAGCAGCCTGGAACGAAACTATGGCTACACCTTC.